This T cell receptor beta chain was sequenced in a study of blood T cell repertoires in COVID-19. Study details: PBMCs, B-cell-depleted T cells, or T cells were the source of the cDNA or gDNA that made up the material.

Clones were read by immunoSEQ multiplex PCR, and TCRdb kept only the in-frame ones, dropping some. The table lists around 220,000 clones, about four fifths of them singletons, with about 10% in the top ten. The CDR3 contains 14 residues. The germline V gene has CDR1 SQVTM and CDR2 ANQGSEA. Trimming took 5 bases from V and 2 from J; bases not matched to a gene: 7. Material: peripheral blood. The TCR originated in a woman aged 80 or over with acute or convalescent COVID-19. The J gene is TRBJ2-5, the V gene TRBV29-1; 8 positions agree with TRBD2. The CDR3, as DNA: TGCAGCGTTCCGGTAGCGGGATTACAAGAGACCCAGTACTTC. Protein sequence: CSVPVAGLQETQYF.